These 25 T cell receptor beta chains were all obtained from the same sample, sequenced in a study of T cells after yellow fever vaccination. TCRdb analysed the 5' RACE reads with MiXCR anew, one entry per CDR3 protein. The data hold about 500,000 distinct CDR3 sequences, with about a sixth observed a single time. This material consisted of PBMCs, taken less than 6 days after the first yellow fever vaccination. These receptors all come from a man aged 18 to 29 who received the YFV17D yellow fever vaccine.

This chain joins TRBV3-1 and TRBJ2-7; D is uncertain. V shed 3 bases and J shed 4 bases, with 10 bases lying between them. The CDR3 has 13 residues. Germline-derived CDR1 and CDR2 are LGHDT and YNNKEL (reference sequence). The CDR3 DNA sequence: TGTGCCAGCAGCCAGACAAGGTGGTACGAGCAGTACTTC. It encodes CASSQTRWYEQYF.

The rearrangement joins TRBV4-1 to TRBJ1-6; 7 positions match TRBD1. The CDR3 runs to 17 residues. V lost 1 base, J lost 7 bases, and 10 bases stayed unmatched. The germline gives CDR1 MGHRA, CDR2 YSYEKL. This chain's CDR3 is CASSQGWDSPWNSPLHF. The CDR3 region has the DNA TGCGCCAGCAGCCAAGGATGGGACAGCCCTTGGAATTCACCCCTCCACTTT.

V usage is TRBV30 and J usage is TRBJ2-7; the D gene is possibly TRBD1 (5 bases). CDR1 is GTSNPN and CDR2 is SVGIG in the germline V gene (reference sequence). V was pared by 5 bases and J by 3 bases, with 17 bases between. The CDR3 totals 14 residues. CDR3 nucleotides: TGTGCCTGGGTCAAGGTGGCAGGGAACTACGAGCAGTACTTC. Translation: CAWVKVAGNYEQYF.

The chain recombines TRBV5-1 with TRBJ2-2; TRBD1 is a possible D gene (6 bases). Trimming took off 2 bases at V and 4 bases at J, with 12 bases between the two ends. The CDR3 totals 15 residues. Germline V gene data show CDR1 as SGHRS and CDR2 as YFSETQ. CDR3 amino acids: CASSLQGRSTGELFF. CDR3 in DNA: TGCGCCAGCAGCTTACAGGGACGTAGCACCGGGGAGCTGTTTTTT. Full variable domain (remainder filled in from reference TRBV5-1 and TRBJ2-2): KAGVTQTPRYLIKTRGQQVTLSCSPISGHRSVSWYQQTPGQGLQFLFEYFSETQRNKGNFPGRFSGRQFSNSRSEMNVSTLELGDSALYLCASSLQGRSTGELFFGEGSRLTVL.

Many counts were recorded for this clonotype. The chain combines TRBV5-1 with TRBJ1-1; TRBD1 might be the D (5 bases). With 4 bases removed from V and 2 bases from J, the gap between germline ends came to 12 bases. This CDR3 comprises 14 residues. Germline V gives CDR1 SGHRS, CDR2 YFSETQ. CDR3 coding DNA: TGCGCCAGCAGCCAGGAGACAGTCAACACTGAAGCTTTCTTT. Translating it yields CASSQETVNTEAFF.

This chain's CDR3 is CASSLSRGARRDTQYF. The CDR3 DNA reads as TGTGCCAGCAGCTTATCCCGTGGGGCCCGGCGGGATACGCAGTATTTT. The gene calls are TRBV7-9 and TRBJ2-3, with D maybe TRBD1 (5 bases). V was pared by 2 bases and J by 6 bases, with 18 bases between. Germline V lookup: CDR1 SEHNR, CDR2 FQNEAQ (reference sequence). CDR3 size: 16 residues.

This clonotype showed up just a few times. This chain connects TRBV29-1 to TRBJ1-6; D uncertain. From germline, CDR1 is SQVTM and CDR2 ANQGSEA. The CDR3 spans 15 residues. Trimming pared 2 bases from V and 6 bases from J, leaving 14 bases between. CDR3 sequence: CSVEKLGETNSPLHF. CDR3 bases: TGCAGCGTTGAAAAGTTAGGAGAGACTAATTCACCCCTCCACTTT.

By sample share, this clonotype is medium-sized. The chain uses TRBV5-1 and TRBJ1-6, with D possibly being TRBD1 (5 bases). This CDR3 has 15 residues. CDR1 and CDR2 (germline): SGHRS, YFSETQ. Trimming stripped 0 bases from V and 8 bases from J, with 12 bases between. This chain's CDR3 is CASSLGDRLYSPLHF. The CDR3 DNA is TGCGCCAGCAGCTTGGGGGACCGCCTGTATTCACCCCTCCACTTT.

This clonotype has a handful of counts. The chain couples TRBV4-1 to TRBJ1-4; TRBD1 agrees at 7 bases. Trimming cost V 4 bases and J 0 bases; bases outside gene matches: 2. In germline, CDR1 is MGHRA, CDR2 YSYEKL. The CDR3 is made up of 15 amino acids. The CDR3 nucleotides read TGCGCCAGCAGCCGGCAGGGGGCAACTAATGAAAAACTGTTTTTT. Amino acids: CASSRQGATNEKLFF.

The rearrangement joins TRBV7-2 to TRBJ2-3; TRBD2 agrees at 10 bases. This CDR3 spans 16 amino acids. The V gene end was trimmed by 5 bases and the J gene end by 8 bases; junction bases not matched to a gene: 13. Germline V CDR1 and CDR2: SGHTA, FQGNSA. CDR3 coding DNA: TGTGCCAGCAGCCGACGGATGAGCGGGGGGGGCCCTACGCAGTATTTT. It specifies CASSRRMSGGGPTQYF. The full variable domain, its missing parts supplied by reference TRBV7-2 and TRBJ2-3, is GAGVSQSPSNKVTEKGKDVELRCDPISGHTALYWYRQSLGQGLEFLIYFQGNSAPDKSGLPSDRFSAERTGGSVSTLTIQRTQQEDSAVYLCASSRRMSGGGPTQYFGPGTRLTVL.

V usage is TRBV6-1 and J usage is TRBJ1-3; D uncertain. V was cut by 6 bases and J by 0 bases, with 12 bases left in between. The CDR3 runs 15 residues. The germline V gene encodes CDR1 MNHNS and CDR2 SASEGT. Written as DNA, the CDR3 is TGTGCCAGCAGACGCGATCCGGCCTCTGGAAACACCATATATTTT. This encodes CASRRDPASGNTIYF.

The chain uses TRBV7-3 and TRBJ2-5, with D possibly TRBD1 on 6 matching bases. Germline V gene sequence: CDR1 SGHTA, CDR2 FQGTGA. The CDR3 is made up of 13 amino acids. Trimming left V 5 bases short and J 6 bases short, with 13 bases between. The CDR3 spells CASSPDSFKTQYF. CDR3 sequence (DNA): TGTGCCAGCAGCCCGGACAGTTTCAAGACCCAGTACTTC. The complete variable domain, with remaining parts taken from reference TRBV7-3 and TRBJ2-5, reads GAGVSQTPSNKVTEKGKYVELRCDPISGHTALYWYRQSLGQGPEFLIYFQGTGAADDSGLPNDRFFAVRPEGSVSTLKIQRTERGDSAVYLCASSPDSFKTQYFGPGTRLLVL.

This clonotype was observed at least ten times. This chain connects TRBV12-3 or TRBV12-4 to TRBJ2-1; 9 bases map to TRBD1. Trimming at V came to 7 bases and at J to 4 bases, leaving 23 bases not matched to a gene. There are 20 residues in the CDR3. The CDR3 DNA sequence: TGTGCCAGCACCATCTCTCCGGGACAGGGAGATGGTTACGCATACAATGAGCAGTTCTTC. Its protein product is CASTISPGQGDGYAYNEQFF.

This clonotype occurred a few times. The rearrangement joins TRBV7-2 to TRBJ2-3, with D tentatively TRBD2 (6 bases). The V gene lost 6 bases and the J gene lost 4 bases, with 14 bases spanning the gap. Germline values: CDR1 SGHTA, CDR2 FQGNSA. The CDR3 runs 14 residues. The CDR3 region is CASRLARSADTQYF. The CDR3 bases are TGTGCCAGCAGACTAGCAAGGTCCGCAGATACGCAGTATTTT.

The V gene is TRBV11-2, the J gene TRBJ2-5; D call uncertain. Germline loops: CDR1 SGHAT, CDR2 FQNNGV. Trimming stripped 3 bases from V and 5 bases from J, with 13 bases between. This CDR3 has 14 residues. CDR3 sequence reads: CASSFRTVSETQYF. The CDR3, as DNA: TGTGCCAGCAGCTTCCGAACGGTTTCCGAGACCCAGTACTTC.

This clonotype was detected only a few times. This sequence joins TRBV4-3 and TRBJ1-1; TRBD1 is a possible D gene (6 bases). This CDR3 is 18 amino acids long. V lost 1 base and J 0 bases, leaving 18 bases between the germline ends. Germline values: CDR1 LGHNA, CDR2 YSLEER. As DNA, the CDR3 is TGCGCCAGCAGCCAAGTATGGATGACAGGAGAGATGAACACTGAAGCTTTCTTT. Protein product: CASSQVWMTGEMNTEAFF.

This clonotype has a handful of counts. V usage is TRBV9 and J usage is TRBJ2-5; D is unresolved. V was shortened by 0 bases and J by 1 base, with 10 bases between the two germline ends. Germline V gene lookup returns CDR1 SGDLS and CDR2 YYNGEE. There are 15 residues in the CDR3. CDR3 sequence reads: CASSVDVHLQETQYF. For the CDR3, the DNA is TGTGCCAGCAGCGTAGACGTTCACCTCCAAGAGACCCAGTACTTC.

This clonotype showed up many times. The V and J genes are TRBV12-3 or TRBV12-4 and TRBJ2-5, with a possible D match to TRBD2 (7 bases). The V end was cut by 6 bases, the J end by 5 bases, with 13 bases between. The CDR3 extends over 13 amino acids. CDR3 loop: CASSTGGGETQYF. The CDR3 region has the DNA TGTGCCAGCAGCACGGGGGGCGGGGAGACCCAGTACTTC.

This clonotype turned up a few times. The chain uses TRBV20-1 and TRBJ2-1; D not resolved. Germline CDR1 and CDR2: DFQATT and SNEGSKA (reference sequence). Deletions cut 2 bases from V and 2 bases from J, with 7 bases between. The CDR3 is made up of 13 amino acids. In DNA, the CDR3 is TGCAGTGCTAGACACACGGCCTACAATGAGCAGTTCTTC. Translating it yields CSARHTAYNEQFF.

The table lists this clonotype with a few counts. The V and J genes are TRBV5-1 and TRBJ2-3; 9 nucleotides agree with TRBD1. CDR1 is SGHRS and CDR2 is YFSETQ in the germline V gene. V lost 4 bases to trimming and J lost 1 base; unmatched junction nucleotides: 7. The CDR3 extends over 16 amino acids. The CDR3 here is CASSLLTGGGTDTQYF. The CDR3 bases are TGCGCCAGCAGCCTACTGACAGGGGGAGGCACAGATACGCAGTATTTT.

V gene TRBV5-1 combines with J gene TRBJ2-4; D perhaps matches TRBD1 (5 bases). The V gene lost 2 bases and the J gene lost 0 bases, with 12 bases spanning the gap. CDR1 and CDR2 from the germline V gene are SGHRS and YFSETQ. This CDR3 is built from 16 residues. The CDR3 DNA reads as TGCGCCAGCAGCTTAACCAGGGCTCTAGCCAAAAACATTCAGTACTTC. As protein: CASSLTRALAKNIQYF.

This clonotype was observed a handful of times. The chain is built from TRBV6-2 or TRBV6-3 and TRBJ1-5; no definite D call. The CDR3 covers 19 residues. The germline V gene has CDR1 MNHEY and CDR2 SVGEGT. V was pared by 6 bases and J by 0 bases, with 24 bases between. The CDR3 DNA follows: TGTGCCAGCAGAGCCCCCCCGGACGCCGTGATTAGTAGCAATCAGCCCCAGCATTTT. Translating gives CASRAPPDAVISSNQPQHF.

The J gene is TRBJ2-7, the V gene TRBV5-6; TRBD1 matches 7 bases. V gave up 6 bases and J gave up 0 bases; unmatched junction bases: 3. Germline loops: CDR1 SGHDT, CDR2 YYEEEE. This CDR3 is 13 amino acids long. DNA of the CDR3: TGTGCCAGCAAAAACAGGGGCTCCTACGAGCAGTACGTC. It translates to CASKNRGSYEQYV.

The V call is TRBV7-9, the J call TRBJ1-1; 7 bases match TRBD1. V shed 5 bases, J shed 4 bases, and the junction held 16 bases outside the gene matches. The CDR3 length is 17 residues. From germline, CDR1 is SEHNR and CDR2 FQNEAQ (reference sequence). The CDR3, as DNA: TGTGCCAGCAGCCCCGGAAAGACAGGGTGGGTGTTCACTGAAGCTTTCTTT. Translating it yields CASSPGKTGWVFTEAFF.

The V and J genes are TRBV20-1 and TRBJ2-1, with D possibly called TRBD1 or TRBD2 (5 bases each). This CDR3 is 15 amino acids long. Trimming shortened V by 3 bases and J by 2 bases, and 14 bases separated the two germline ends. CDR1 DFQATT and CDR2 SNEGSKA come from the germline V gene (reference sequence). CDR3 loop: CSASALGTTYNEQFF. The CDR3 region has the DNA TGCAGTGCTAGCGCCCTCGGGACCACCTACAATGAGCAGTTCTTC.